This TCR beta chain comes out of a study of post-analysis software for immune sequencing data. Study-wide results and caveats: About five TRBV segments appeared more often in patients than in controls, and TRBV5-6, TRBV5-1 and TRBV20-1 were among these. Those with multiple sclerosis, the patient group, showed significantly lower normalized Chao1 diversity than controls.

A note on this clonotype: Antigen: not known.

Prepared TCR beta cDNA libraries contained unique molecular identifiers. A single record per CDR3 protein comes from TCRdb applying MiXCR to the PCR reads. The sample yields 750,000 to 950,000 distinct CDR3 sequences, around 42% seen once. V was cut by 5 bases and J by 2 bases, with 16 bases left in between. The germline CDR1 and CDR2 sequences are DFQATT and SNEGSKA (reference sequence). The CDR3 contains 14 residues. The material sequenced was blood. V usage is TRBV20-1 and J usage is TRBJ2-7; D possibly matches TRBD1 or TRBD2 (6 bases each). This TCR was sampled from a girl between 5 and 17 years old with multiple sclerosis. The CDR3 protein is CSALRGLLTYEQYF. The DNA of the CDR3 is TGCAGTGCTTTACGGGGGCTTTTAACCTACGAGCAGTACTTC.